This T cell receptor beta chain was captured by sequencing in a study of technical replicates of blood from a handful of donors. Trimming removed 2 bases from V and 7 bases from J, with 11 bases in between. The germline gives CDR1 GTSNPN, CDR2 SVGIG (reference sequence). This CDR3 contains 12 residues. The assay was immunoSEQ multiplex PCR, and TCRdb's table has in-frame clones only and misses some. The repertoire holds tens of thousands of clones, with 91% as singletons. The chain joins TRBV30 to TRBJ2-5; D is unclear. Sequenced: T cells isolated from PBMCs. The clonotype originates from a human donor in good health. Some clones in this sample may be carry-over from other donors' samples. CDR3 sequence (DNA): TGTGCCTGGAGTATTAGTTCGGGGACCCAGTACTTC. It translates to CAWSISSGTQYF.